This TCR beta chain came from a study of blood T cell repertoires in COVID-19. Across the whole study: Donors in the United States, Italy and Spain gave samples during acute or convalescent COVID-19. Sources were T cells, B-cell-depleted T cells, or PBMCs; the material itself was cDNA or gDNA.

One Seattle source followed patients from active infection through their disease course. In germline, CDR1 is SNHLY, CDR2 FYNNEI. J was trimmed by 10 bases and V by 7 bases; bases with no gene match: 12. The CDR3 is 15 amino acids. Methods used by the authors: Nucleated cell counts were estimated from reference gene primer amplification. Using immunoSEQ multiplex PCR, the repertoire was profiled, and TCRdb retains in-frame clones only, with some absent. The V and J calls and clone size come from that table; D and trimming were worked out from the DNA. Here the sample spans about 220,000 clones, approximately 85% being singletons.

V and J are TRBV2 and TRBJ2-1; TRBD2 agrees at 11 bases. The sequence was collected from a woman aged 70 to 79 with COVID-19, enrolled during active disease. Sequencing input: peripheral blood. The CDR3, as DNA: TGTGCCAGCAAAAGGTCTGGGCTAGCGGGAGGCGAGCAGTTCTTC. It codes for CASKRSGLAGGEQFF.